A single sample gave rise to the 32 T cell receptor beta chains below, sequenced in a study of blood T cell repertoires in COVID-19. Some clones are missing from TCRdb's copy, which holds only in-frame ones; the method was immunoSEQ multiplex PCR. The sample holds over 200,000 clones, roughly 87% seen once. Sequenced sample: peripheral blood. The receptor set was obtained from a man aged 40-50 years with active or convalescent COVID-19.

J is TRBJ1-1 and V is TRBV12-3 or TRBV12-4; D unclear. V gave up 3 bases and J gave up 1 base, with 6 bases separating them. The CDR3 is 13 amino acids. Written as DNA, the CDR3 is TGTGCCAGCAGTTTCGCGCAGAACACTGAAGCTTTCTTT. It encodes CASSFAQNTEAFF.

The chain uses TRBV5-1 and TRBJ2-2; maybe TRBD1 (8 bases). This CDR3 has 17 residues. The V and J ends lost 4 bases and 5 bases respectively, with 21 bases between them. Germline V CDR1 and CDR2: SGHRS, YFSETQ. The CDR3 DNA reads TGCGCCAGCAGCCTCTTCCCTGGACAGGGAGGGACCGGGGAGCTGTTTTTT. Translating it yields CASSLFPGQGGTGELFF.

This chain links TRBV28 with TRBJ1-2; no definite D call. Germline lookup yields CDR1 MDHEN and CDR2 SYDVKM. Trimming removed 3 bases from V and 6 bases from J, with 17 bases in between. This CDR3 region has 15 residues. The CDR3 DNA reads TGTGCCAGCAGTTTTCCGAACCGGGAGTGGGATGGCTACACCTTC. Protein product: CASSFPNREWDGYTF.

The gene calls are TRBV10-2 and TRBJ1-6; 9 bases fit TRBD1. The junction had 9 bases not matched to a gene; V was cut back by 6 bases and J by 6 bases. The length of the CDR3 is 16 residues. Germline V gives CDR1 WSHSY, CDR2 SAAADI. CDR3 DNA: TGCGCCAGCAGGCTGGTGACAGGGGGTCGTAATTCACCCCTCCACTTT. Protein: CASRLVTGGRNSPLHF.

This clone has only one observation. This chain links TRBV20-1 with TRBJ1-1, with no clear D. CDR3 length: 14 residues. V lost 3 bases and J 1 base, leaving 12 bases between the germline ends. CDR1 and CDR2 (germline): DFQATT, SNEGSKA (reference sequence). The CDR3 DNA follows: TGCAGTGCTAGTCACCGGGTTAGGAACACTGAAGCTTTCTTT. This sequence encodes CSASHRVRNTEAFF.

This chain connects TRBV19 to TRBJ1-2; unclear D gene. Trimming took 0 bases from V and 4 from J, leaving 6 bases between them. The CDR3 runs to 13 residues. Germline V gene data show CDR1 as LNHDA and CDR2 as SQIVND (reference sequence). CDR3 nucleotide sequence: TGTGCCAGTAGTATAGATCGGGGCTATGGCTACACCTTC. This sequence encodes CASSIDRGYGYTF. Full variable domain (outside the CDR3, taken from reference TRBV19 and TRBJ1-2): DGGITQSPKYLFRKEGQNVTLSCEQNLNHDAMYWYRQDPGQGLRLIYYSQIVNDFQKGDIAEGYSVSREKKESFPLTVTSAQKNPTAFYLCASSIDRGYGYTFGSGTRLTVV.

The CDR3 region has the DNA TGTGCCAGCAGCACCCGACAGGGGGATAGCCACCAAGAGACCCAGTACTTC. Its translation is CASSTRQGDSHQETQYF. This chain connects TRBV27 to TRBJ2-5; 9 bases align to TRBD1. The germline V gene has CDR1 MNHEY and CDR2 SMNVEV (reference sequence). This CDR3 region has 17 residues. The J segment lost 0 bases and the V segment lost 6 bases, leaving 11 bases of the junction unmatched.

The chain employs TRBV2 and TRBJ2-1, with D uncertain. The V gene's germline CDR1 is SNHLY and CDR2 FYNNEI. V was trimmed by 2 bases and J by 2 bases, leaving 7 bases between them. The CDR3 is 14 residues long. CDR3 bases: TGTGCCAGCAGTGAATACAGTGCCTACAATGAGCAGTTCTTC. Translation gives CASSEYSAYNEQFF.

The rearrangement joins TRBV3-1 (or the pseudogene TRBV3-2) to TRBJ1-6; tentatively, D is TRBD1 (5 bases). Between the trimmed V and J ends, which lost 0 bases and 10 bases, there was a span of 13 bases. The CDR3 covers 15 residues. In germline, CDR1 is LGHDT, CDR2 YNNKEL (reference sequence). This chain's CDR3 is CASSQDGQGGSPLHF. CDR3 bases: TGTGCCAGCAGCCAAGATGGGCAGGGAGGCTCACCCCTCCACTTT.

This clone was seen a single time. CDR3 residues: CATSPRTADTQYF. As DNA, the CDR3 is TGTGCCACCAGCCCCCGGACAGCAGATACGCAGTATTTT. The J gene is TRBJ2-3, the V gene TRBV15; the D gene is possibly TRBD1 (6 bases). The CDR3 totals 13 residues. With 5 bases removed from V and 4 bases from J, the gap between germline ends came to 10 bases. The germline gives CDR1 LNHNV, CDR2 YYDKDF (reference sequence).

The chain couples TRBV19 to TRBJ1-5, with 8 positions matching TRBD1. J was trimmed by 0 bases and V by 2 bases; bases with no gene match: 3. The CDR3 runs to 16 residues. Germline CDR1 reads LNHDA; CDR2 reads SQIVND (reference sequence). The CDR3 coding sequence is TGTGCCAGTAGTATAAATCAGGGGGCTAGCAATCAGCCCCAGCATTTT. Its translation: CASSINQGASNQPQHF.

This chain's CDR3 is CASLGGTGYEQYF. The CDR3 coding sequence is TGTGCCAGTTTAGGAGGGACCGGCTACGAGCAGTACTTC. The genes are TRBV6-5 and TRBJ2-7; D might be TRBD2 (6 bases). V was clipped by 9 bases and J by 3 bases, with 15 bases between them. The CDR3 runs to 13 residues. Germline lookup yields CDR1 MNHEY and CDR2 SVGAGI.

This chain joins TRBV19 and TRBJ1-4, with D perhaps TRBD1 (5 bases). Trimming took 7 bases from V and 10 from J, leaving 13 bases between them. Germline V CDR1 and CDR2: LNHDA, SQIVND (reference sequence). This CDR3 comprises 12 residues. CDR3 loop: CASTMTVGKLFF. The CDR3 DNA sequence: TGTGCCAGTACCATGACAGTAGGAAAACTGTTTTTT.

The rearrangement uses TRBV7-9 and TRBJ1-4; 9 bases align to TRBD1. V lost 6 bases and J lost 7; bases outside the gene matches: 3. Germline V gene lookup returns CDR1 SEHNR and CDR2 FQNEAQ (reference sequence). This CDR3 has 13 residues. CDR3 sequence: CASSMGQGEKLFF. CDR3 sequence (DNA): TGTGCCAGCAGTATGGGACAGGGTGAAAAACTGTTTTTT.

The rearrangement uses TRBV5-6 and TRBJ1-3, with unresolved D. With 1 base removed from V and 0 bases from J, the gap between germline ends came to 2 bases. From germline, CDR1 is SGHDT and CDR2 YYEEEE. The CDR3 has 13 residues. The CDR3 loop reads CASSLYSGNTIYF. For the CDR3, the DNA is TGTGCCAGCAGCTTGTACTCTGGAAACACCATATATTTT.

The chain joins TRBV27 to TRBJ1-3; D is unresolved. Germline V gene sequence: CDR1 MNHEY, CDR2 SMNVEV (reference sequence). V lost 6 bases to trimming and J lost 1 base, with 10 bases between them. This CDR3 region has 14 residues. The CDR3 sequence is CASRPARSGNTIYF. In DNA form, the CDR3 reads TGTGCCAGCAGACCAGCGAGGTCTGGAAACACCATATATTTT.

The rearrangement joins TRBV2 to TRBJ1-1; the D gene is possibly TRBD1 (5 bases). V lost 7 bases to trimming and J lost 4 bases, with 16 bases between them. There are 14 residues in the CDR3. Germline CDR1 SNHLY, CDR2 FYNNEI. CDR3 in DNA: TGTGCCAGCATGGCAGGGATCGGATTCACTGAAGCTTTCTTT. This translates into CASMAGIGFTEAFF.

The chain combines TRBV5-5 with TRBJ2-6, with 7 nucleotides matching TRBD1. Losses at the gene ends were 3 bases for V and 4 bases for J; bases not matched to a gene: 7. Germline V gene lookup returns CDR1 SGHKS and CDR2 YYEKEE (reference sequence). The CDR3 is 16 residues long. The CDR3 loop reads CASSSPRGLGANVLTF. CDR3 nucleotide sequence: TGTGCCAGCAGCTCTCCCAGGGGGTTGGGGGCCAACGTCCTGACTTTC.

The CDR3 DNA reads TGTGCCAGCAGTTTCACCGGGGGCTCCTACGAGCAGTACTTC. It codes for CASSFTGGSYEQYF. V gene TRBV28 combines with J gene TRBJ2-7; a possible D gene is TRBD2 (6 bases). Trimming cost V 3 bases and J 0 bases, with 9 bases left between them. The germline V gene encodes CDR1 MDHEN and CDR2 SYDVKM. The CDR3 length is 14 residues.

The chain employs TRBV19 and TRBJ1-1; TRBD1 agrees at 7 bases. There are 13 residues in the CDR3. V shed 7 bases, J shed 8 bases, and the junction held 10 bases outside the gene matches. From germline, CDR1 is LNHDA and CDR2 SQIVND (reference sequence). The CDR3 coding sequence is TGTGCCAGTACTACAGGGTGGGGACAGGAAGCTTTCTTT. Encoded protein: CASTTGWGQEAFF.

The CDR3: CASSLEGVGQPQHF. CDR3 DNA: TGTGCCAGCAGTTTGGAAGGAGTAGGTCAGCCCCAGCATTTT. This chain uses TRBV27 with TRBJ1-5, with unresolved D. Germline assignment: CDR1 MNHEY and CDR2 SMNVEV (reference sequence). The germline V and J ends were trimmed by 3 bases and 6 bases, with 12 bases remaining between them. The CDR3 is 14 residues long.

This chain links TRBV6-5 with TRBJ1-2; 10 bases map to TRBD1. Germline trimming cut 6 bases from V and 8 bases from J; bases unmatched to any gene: 12. From germline, CDR1 is MNHEY and CDR2 SVGAGI. CDR3 length: 15 residues. The CDR3 loop is CASRPLTGGAEGYTF. As DNA, the CDR3 is TGTGCCAGCAGACCCCTGACAGGGGGCGCGGAGGGCTACACCTTC.

The chain links TRBV28 to TRBJ2-1; TRBD2 might be the D (5 bases). The germline V gene encodes CDR1 MDHEN and CDR2 SYDVKM. Trimming took off 7 bases at V and 7 bases at J, with 14 bases between the two ends. The CDR3 is 13 residues long. The CDR3 region is CASNPRARNEQFF. CDR3 nucleotides: TGTGCCAGCAACCCGAGGGCGCGGAATGAGCAGTTCTTC.

The chain uses TRBV27 and TRBJ1-1; tentative D call: TRBD1 (5 bases). Trimming left V 2 bases short and J 8 bases short, with 18 bases between. Per germline, CDR1 MNHEY and CDR2 SMNVEV (reference sequence). CDR3 length: 15 residues. As DNA, the CDR3 is TGTGCCAGCAGTTTAGCTCCCGGGACGGGGGAAGAAGCTTTCTTT. This sequence encodes CASSLAPGTGEEAFF.

The V gene is TRBV5-1, the J gene TRBJ1-2; D may be TRBD1 (6 bases). CDR1 SGHRS and CDR2 YFSETQ come from the germline V gene. The CDR3 runs to 17 residues. V shed 0 bases and J shed 3 bases, with 18 bases lying between them. This chain's CDR3 is CASSLAGVPGQDYGYTF. The CDR3, as DNA: TGCGCCAGCAGCTTGGCCGGGGTACCGGGACAAGACTATGGCTACACCTTC.

In its sample, this clone was seen once. The chain combines TRBV4-2 with TRBJ1-1, with 7 bases lining up with TRBD1. V gave up 6 bases and J gave up 7 bases; unmatched junction bases: 11. Germline-derived CDR1 and CDR2 are LGHNA and YNFKEQ. This CDR3 spans 14 amino acids. The chain's CDR3 is CASRVDRAGGEAFF. The CDR3 nucleotides read TGTGCCAGCAGGGTAGACAGGGCGGGAGGTGAAGCTTTCTTT.

This chain connects TRBV28 to TRBJ2-1; 10 bases map to TRBD2. The germline V gene encodes CDR1 MDHEN and CDR2 SYDVKM. Losses at the gene ends were 5 bases for V and 5 bases for J; bases not matched to a gene: 9. The CDR3 loop spans 16 amino acids. As DNA, the CDR3 is TGTGCCAGCAGTCTAATAGCGGGAGGAGGGGACAATGAGCAGTTCTTC. It specifies CASSLIAGGGDNEQFF.

This sequence joins TRBV18 and TRBJ1-1, with D perhaps TRBD1 (5 bases). Per the germline V gene, CDR1 is KGHSH and CDR2 is LQKENI. Trimming removed 2 bases from V and 2 bases from J, with 9 bases in between. This CDR3 is 14 amino acids long. The CDR3 DNA is TGTGCCAGCTCACCAGAGACAGTCAACACTGAAGCTTTCTTT. Translated: CASSPETVNTEAFF.

V usage is TRBV28 and J usage is TRBJ2-5; 11 bases align to TRBD1. V was clipped by 2 bases and J by 6 bases; unmatched bases: 8. The germline gives CDR1 MDHEN, CDR2 SYDVKM. The CDR3 sequence is 16 residues long. The CDR3: CASSLGGTGGSQTQYF. The CDR3 DNA reads as TGTGCCAGCAGTTTAGGAGGGACAGGGGGTAGCCAGACCCAGTACTTC.

This clone was observed once. The V gene is TRBV3-1 (or the pseudogene TRBV3-2), the J gene TRBJ1-1; no clear D. The CDR3 is made up of 14 amino acids. Trimming cost V 2 bases and J 4 bases, with 11 bases left between them. CDR1 and CDR2 (germline): LGHDT, YNNKEL (reference sequence). The DNA of the CDR3 is TGTGCCAGCAGCCAATATACAGCATCCACTGAAGCTTTCTTT. It translates to CASSQYTASTEAFF.

Points on this clone: Other DNA variants within this sample encode the same CDR3. The gene calls are TRBV5-4 and TRBJ2-7; D is perhaps TRBD2 (5 bases). V was clipped by 3 bases and J by 2 bases, with 12 bases between them. Germline-derived CDR1 and CDR2 are SGHNT and YYREEE (reference sequence). The CDR3 loop spans 14 amino acids. The CDR3 here is CASSSGLTTYEQYF. CDR3 bases: TGTGCCAGCAGCTCAGGACTTACAACCTACGAGCAGTACTTC.

This sequence joins TRBV11-3 and TRBJ1-4, with D unresolved. The germline V gene encodes CDR1 SGHNT and CDR2 YENEEA. Trimming took 8 bases from V and 0 from J, leaving 10 bases between them. The CDR3 is made up of 14 amino acids. The CDR3 protein is CASEGGATNEKLFF. The CDR3 DNA reads TGTGCCAGCGAAGGCGGCGCAACTAATGAAAAACTGTTTTTT. Full variable domain (rest looked up from reference TRBV11-3 and TRBJ1-4): EAGVVQSPRYKIIEKKQPVAFWCNPISGHNTLYWYLQNLGQGPELLIRYENEEAVDDSQLPKDRFSAERLKGVDSTLKIQPAELGDSAVYLCASEGGATNEKLFFGSGTQLSVL.